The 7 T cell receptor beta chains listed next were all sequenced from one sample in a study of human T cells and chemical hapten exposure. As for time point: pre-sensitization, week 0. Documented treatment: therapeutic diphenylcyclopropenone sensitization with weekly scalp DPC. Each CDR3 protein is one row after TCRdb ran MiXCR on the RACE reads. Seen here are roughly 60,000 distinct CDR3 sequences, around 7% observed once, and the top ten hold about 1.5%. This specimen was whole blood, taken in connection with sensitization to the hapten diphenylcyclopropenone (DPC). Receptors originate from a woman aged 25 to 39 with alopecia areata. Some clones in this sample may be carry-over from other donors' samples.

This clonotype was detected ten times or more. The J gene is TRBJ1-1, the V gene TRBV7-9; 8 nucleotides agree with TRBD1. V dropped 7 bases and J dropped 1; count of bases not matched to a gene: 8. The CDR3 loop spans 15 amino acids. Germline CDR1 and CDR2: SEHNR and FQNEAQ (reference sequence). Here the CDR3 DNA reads TGTGCCAGCAACGATGGACAGGGCTCGAACACTGAAGCTTTCTTT. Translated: CASNDGQGSNTEAFF.

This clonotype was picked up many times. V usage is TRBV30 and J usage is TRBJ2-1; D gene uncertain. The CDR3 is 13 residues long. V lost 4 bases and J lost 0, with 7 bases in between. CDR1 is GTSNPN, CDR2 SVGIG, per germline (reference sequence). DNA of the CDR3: TGTGCCTGGAAGGTACTCTCCTACAATGAGCAGTTCTTC. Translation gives CAWKVLSYNEQFF.

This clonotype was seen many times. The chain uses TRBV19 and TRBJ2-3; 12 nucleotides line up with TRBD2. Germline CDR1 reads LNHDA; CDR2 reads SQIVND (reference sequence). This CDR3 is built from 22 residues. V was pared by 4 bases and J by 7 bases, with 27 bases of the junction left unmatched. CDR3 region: CASSTNRPRTSGVADPRNTQYF. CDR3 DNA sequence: TGTGCCAGTAGTACGAACCGCCCCCGGACTAGCGGGGTTGCGGACCCACGGAATACGCAGTATTTT.

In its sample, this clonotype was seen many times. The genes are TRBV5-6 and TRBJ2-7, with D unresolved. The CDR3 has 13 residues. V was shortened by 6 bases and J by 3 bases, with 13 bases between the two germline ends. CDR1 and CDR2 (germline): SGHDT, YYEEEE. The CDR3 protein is CASNPPNSYEQYF. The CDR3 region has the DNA TGTGCCAGCAACCCCCCTAACAGCTACGAGCAGTACTTC.

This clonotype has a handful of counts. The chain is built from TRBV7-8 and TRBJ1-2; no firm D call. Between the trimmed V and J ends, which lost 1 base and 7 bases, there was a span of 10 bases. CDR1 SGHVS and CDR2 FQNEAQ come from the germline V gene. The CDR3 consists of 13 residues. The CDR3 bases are TGTGCCAGCAGCTTAGATCTGGGATCTGGCTACACCTTC. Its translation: CASSLDLGSGYTF. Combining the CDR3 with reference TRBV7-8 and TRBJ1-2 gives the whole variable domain GAGVSQSPRYKVAKRGQDVALRCDPISGHVSLFWYQQALGQGPEFLTYFQNEAQLDKSGLPSDRFFAERPEGSVSTLKIQRTQQEDSAVYLCASSLDLGSGYTFGSGTRLTVV.

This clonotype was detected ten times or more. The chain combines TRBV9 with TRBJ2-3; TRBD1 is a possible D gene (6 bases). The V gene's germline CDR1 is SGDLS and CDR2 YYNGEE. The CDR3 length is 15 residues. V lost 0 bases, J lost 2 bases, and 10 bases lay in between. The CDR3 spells CASSVAGDFTDTQYF. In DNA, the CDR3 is TGTGCCAGCAGCGTAGCAGGGGATTTCACAGATACGCAGTATTTT.

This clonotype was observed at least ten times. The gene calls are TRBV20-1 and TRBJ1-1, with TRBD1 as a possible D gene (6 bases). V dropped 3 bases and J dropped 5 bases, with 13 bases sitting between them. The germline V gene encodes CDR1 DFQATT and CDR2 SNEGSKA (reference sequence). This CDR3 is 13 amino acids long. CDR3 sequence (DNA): TGCAGTGCTAGTCAGGGGCGGCGAACTGAAGCTTTCTTT. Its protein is CSASQGRRTEAFF.